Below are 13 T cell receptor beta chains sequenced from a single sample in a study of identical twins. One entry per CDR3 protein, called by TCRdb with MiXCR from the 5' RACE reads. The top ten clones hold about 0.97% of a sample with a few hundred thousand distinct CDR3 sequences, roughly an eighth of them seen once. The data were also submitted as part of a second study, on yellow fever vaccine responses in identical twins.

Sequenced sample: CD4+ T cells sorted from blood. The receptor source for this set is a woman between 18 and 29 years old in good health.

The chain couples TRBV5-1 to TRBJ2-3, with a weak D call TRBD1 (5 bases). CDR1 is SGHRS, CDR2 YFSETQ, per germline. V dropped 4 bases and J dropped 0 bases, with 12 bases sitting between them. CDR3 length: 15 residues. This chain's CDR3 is CASSPRVPSTDTQYF. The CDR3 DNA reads TGCGCCAGCAGCCCCAGGGTACCTAGCACAGATACGCAGTATTTT.

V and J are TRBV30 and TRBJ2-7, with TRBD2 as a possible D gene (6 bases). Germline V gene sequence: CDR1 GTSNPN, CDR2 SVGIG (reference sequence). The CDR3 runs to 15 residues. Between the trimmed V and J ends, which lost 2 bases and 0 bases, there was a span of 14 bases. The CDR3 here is CAWSIGGVGSYEQYF. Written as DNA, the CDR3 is TGTGCCTGGAGTATCGGGGGTGTCGGCTCCTACGAGCAGTACTTC. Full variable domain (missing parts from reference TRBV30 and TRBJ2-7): SQTIHQWPATLVQPVGSPLSLECTVEGTSNPNLYWYRQAAGRGLQLLFYSVGIGQISSEVPQNLSASRPQDRQFILSSKKLLLSDSGFYLCAWSIGGVGSYEQYFGPGTRLTVT.

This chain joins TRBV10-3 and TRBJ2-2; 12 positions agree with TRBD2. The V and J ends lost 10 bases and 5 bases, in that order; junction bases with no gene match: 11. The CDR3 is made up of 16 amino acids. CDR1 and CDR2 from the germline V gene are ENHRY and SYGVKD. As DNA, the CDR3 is TGTGCCACAAGGCGACCCGGGACTAGCGGGACCGGGGAGCTGTTTTTT. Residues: CATRRPGTSGTGELFF.

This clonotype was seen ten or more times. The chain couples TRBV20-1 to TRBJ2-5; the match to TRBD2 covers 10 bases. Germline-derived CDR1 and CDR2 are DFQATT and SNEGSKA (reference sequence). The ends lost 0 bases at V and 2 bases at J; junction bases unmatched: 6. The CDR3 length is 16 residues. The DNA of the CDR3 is TGCAGTGCTAGAGAACCAGCGGGGGGGCGTCAAGAGACCCAGTACTTC. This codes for CSAREPAGGRQETQYF.

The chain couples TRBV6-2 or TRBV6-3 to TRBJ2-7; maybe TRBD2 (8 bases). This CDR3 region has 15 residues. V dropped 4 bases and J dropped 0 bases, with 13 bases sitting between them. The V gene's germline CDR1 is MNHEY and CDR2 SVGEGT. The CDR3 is CASSFSGDSSYEQYF. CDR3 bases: TGTGCCAGCAGTTTTAGCGGGGACAGCTCCTACGAGCAGTACTTC.

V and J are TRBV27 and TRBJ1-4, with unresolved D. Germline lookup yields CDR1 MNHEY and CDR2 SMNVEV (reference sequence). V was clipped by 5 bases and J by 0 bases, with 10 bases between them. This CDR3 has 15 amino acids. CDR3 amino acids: CASSPKFATNEKLFF. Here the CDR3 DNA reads TGTGCCAGCAGTCCCAAGTTCGCAACTAATGAAAAACTGTTTTTT.

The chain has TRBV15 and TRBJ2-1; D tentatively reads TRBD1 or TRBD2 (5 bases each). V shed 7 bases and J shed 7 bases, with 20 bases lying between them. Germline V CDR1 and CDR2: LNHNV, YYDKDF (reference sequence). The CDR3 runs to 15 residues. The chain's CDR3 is CATTTPLSGTNEQFF. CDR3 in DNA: TGTGCCACCACTACACCTCTGTCAGGGACGAATGAGCAGTTCTTC.

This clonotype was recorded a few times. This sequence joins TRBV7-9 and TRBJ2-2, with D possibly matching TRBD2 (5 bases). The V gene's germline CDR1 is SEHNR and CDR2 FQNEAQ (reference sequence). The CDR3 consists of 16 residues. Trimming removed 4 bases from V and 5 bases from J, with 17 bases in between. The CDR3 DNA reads TGTGCCAGCAGCTCAGTCGGAGCCCCGGGGACCGGGGAGCTGTTTTTT. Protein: CASSSVGAPGTGELFF.

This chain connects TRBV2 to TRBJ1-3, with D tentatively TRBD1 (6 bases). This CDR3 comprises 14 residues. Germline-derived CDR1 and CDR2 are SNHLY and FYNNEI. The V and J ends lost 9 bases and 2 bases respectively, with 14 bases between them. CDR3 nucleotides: TGTGCCAGGGGGGGGCAGGGCACTGGAAACACCATATATTTT. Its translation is CARGGQGTGNTIYF.

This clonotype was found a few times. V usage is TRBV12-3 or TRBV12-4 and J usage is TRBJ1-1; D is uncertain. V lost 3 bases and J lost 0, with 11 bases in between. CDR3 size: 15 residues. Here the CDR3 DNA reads TGTGCCAGCAGTTTGTCAGGACGGATGAACACTGAAGCTTTCTTT. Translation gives CASSLSGRMNTEAFF.

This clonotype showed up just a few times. This CDR3 reads CASSYGAEIQETQYF. CDR3 coding DNA: TGTGCCAGCAGTTACGGGGCGGAGATTCAAGAGACCCAGTACTTC. J is TRBJ2-5 and V is TRBV6-2 or TRBV6-3; D might be TRBD1 (5 bases). The CDR3 is 15 residues long. CDR1 and CDR2 from the germline V gene are MNHEY and SVGEGT. Between the trimmed V and J ends, which lost 2 bases and 2 bases, there was a span of 12 bases.

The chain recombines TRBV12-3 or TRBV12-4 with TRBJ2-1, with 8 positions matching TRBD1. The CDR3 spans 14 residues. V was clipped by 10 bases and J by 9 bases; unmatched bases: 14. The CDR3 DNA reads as TGTGCCATAAGGACAGGGCAGGCGGGTGGTGAGCAGTTCTTC. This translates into CAIRTGQAGGEQFF.

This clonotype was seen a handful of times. The CDR3 bases are TGCAGCGTTGACATTAGGGGACTAGCAACTGAGCAGTTCTTC. This sequence encodes CSVDIRGLATEQFF. This rearrangement joins TRBV29-1 to TRBJ2-1; 9 nucleotides match TRBD2. V dropped 3 bases and J dropped 9; count of bases not matched to a gene: 9. Germline V lookup: CDR1 SQVTM, CDR2 ANQGSEA. CDR3 length equals 14 residues.